The clone carrying this TCR beta chain was seen more than once but under ten times. As yet, its antigen is unknown. The CDR3 consists of 12 residues. V was clipped by 5 bases and J by 10 bases, with 12 bases between them. Germline V gene lookup returns CDR1 SGHTA and CDR2 FQGNSA. This sample was taken from a study of beta chain features in type 1 diabetes. Whole-study context: Cells sorted and examined across all samples totaled around 110,000,000.

Isolation of CD4+ naive, central memory, regulatory and stem cell-like memory cells was achieved by sorting via CD45RO/CCR7/CD25/CD127/CD95/CD27. Whole-study results and caveats: Shortening that was moderate but significant affected the TCRB CDR3s of Type 1 diabetes patients in all four CD4+ subsets.

Expressed TCRB transcripts were sequenced because the entire RNA isolate underwent reverse transcription. Measured with immunoSEQ multiplex PCR; TCRdb has only the in-frame clones, and not every one. The sample contains 250,000 to 300,000 clones, about 8.5% of which appear only once. The chain carries TRBV7-2 and TRBJ2-1; a possible D gene is TRBD2 (6 bases). The sequencing input was central memory CD4+ T cells from blood. The TCR comes from a woman aged 18-35 years in good health. Here the CDR3 reads CASSQGLTEQFF. CDR3 bases: TGTGCCAGCAGCCAGGGACTCACAGAGCAGTTCTTC. Complete variable domain (other parts from reference TRBV7-2 and TRBJ2-1): GAGVSQSPSNKVTEKGKDVELRCDPISGHTALYWYRQSLGQGLEFLIYFQGNSAPDKSGLPSDRFSAERTGGSVSTLTIQRTQQEDSAVYLCASSQGLTEQFFGPGTRLTVL.